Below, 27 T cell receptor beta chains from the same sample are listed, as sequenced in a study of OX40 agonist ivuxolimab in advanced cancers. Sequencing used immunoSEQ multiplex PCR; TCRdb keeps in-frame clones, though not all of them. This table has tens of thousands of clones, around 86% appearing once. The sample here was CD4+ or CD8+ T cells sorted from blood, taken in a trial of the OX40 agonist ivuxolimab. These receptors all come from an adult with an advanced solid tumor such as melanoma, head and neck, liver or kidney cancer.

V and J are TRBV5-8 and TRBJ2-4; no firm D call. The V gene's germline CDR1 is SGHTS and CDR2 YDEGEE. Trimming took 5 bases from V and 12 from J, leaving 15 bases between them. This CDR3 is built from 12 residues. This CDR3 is CASSLAGVTQYF. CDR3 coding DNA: TGTGCCAGCAGTCTGGCTGGGGTGACTCAGTACTTC.

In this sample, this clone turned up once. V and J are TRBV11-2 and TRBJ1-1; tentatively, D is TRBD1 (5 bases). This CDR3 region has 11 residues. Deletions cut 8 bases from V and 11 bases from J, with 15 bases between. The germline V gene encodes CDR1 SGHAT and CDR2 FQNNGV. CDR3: CASGAGGDAFF. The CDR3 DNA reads TGTGCCAGCGGGGCCGGGGGGGATGCTTTCTTT.

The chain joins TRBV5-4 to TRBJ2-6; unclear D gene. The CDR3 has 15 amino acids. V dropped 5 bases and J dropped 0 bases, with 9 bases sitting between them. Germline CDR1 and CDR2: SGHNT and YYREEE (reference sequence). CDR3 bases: TGTGCCAGCAGGCCCCCAACCTCTGGGGCCAACGTCCTGACTTTC. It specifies CASRPPTSGANVLTF.

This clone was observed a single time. For the CDR3, the DNA is TGTGCCAGCAGCTTAGAAAGACTGGGGCGGGATGAGCAGTTCTTC. As protein: CASSLERLGRDEQFF. This rearrangement joins TRBV11-2 to TRBJ2-1, with D perhaps given as TRBD1 or TRBD2 (5 bases each). The ends were cut back, 0 bases at V and 8 bases at J, with 14 bases in the middle. CDR1 is SGHAT, CDR2 FQNNGV, per germline. This CDR3 spans 15 amino acids.

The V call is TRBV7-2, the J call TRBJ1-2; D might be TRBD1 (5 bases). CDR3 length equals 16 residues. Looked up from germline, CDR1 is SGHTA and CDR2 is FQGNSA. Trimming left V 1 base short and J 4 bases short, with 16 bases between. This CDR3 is CASSLVGTGAAYGYTF. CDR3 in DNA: TGTGCCAGCAGCTTAGTCGGGACTGGGGCGGCCTATGGCTACACCTTC.

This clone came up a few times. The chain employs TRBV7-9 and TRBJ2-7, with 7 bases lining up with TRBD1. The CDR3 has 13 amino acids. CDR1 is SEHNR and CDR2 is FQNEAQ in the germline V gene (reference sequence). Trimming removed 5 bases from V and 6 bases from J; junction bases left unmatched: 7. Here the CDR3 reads CASSPTGVGEQYV. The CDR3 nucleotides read TGTGCCAGCAGCCCAACAGGGGTCGGCGAGCAGTACGTC.

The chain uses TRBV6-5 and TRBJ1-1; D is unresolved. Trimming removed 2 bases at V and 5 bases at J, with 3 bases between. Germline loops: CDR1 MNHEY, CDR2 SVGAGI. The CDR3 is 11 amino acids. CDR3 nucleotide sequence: TGTGCCAGCAGTTACGAGACTGAAGCTTTCTTT. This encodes CASSYETEAFF.

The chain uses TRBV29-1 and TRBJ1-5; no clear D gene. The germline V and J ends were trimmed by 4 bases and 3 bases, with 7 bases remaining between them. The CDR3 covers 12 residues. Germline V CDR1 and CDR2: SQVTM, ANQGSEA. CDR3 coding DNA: TGCAGCGTTGGTTCAGACAATCAGCCCCAGCATTTT. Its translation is CSVGSDNQPQHF.

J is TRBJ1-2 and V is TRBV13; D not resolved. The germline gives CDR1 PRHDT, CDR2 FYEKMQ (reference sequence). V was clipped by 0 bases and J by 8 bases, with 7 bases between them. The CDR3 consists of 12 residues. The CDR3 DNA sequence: TGTGCCAGCAGCTTAGGGAGGAGCGGCTACACCTTC. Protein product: CASSLGRSGYTF. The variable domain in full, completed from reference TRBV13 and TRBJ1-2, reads AAGVIQSPRHLIKEKRETATLKCYPIPRHDTVYWYQQGPGQDPQFLISFYEKMQSDKGSIPDRFSAQQFSDYHSELNMSSLELGDSALYFCASSLGRSGYTFGSGTRLTVV.

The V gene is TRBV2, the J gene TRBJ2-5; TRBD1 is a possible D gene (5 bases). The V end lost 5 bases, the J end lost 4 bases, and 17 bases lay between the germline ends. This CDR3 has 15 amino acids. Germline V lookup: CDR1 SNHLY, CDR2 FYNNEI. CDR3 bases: TGTGCCAGCAGTCCAGGATTCAGGGAAGGAGAGACCCAGTACTTC. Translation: CASSPGFREGETQYF.

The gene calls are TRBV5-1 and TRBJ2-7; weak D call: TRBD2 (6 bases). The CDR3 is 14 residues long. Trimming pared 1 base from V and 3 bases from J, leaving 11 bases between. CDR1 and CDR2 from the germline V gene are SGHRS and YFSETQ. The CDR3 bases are TGCGCCAGCAGCTTGCTCCCAGCGGGCTACGAGCAGTACTTC. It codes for CASSLLPAGYEQYF.

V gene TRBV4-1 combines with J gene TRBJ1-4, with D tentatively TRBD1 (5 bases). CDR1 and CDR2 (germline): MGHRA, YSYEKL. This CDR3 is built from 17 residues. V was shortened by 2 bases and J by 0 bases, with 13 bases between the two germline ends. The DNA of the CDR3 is TGCGCCAGCAGCCAACCCCGCCCAGGGCCAACTAATGAAAAACTGTTTTTT. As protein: CASSQPRPGPTNEKLFF.

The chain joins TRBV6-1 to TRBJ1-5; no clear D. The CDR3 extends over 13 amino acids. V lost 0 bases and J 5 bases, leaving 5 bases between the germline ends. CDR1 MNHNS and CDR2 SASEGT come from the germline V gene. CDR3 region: CASSEAGYQPQHF. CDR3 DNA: TGTGCCAGCAGTGAAGCTGGATATCAGCCCCAGCATTTT.

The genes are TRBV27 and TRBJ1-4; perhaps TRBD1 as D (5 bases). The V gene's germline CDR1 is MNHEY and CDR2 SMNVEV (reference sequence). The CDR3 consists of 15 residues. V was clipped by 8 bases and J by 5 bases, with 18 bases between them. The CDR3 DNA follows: TGTGCCAGCGGAACCTCGGGGGGGAGAAATGAAAAACTGTTTTTT. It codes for CASGTSGGRNEKLFF. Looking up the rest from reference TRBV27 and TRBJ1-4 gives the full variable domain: EAQVTQNPRYLITVTGKKLTVTCSQNMNHEYMSWYRQDPGLGLRQIYYSMNVEVTDKGDVPEGYKVSRKEKRNFPLILESPSPNQTSLYFCASGTSGGRNEKLFFGSGTQLSVL.

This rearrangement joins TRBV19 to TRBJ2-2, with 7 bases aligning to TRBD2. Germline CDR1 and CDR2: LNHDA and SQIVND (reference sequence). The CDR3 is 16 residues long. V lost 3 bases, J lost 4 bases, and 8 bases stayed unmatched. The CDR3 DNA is TGTGCCAGTAGTATTGGGGGGGGTCGTGTCACCGGGGAGCTGTTTTTT. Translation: CASSIGGGRVTGELFF.

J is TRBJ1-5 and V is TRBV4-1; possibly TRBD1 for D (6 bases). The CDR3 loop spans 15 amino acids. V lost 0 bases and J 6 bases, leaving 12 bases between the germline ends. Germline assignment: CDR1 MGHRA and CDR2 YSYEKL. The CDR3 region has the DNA TGCGCCAGCAGCCAAGAAACAACAGGGCTTCAGCCCCAGCATTTT. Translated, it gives CASSQETTGLQPQHF.

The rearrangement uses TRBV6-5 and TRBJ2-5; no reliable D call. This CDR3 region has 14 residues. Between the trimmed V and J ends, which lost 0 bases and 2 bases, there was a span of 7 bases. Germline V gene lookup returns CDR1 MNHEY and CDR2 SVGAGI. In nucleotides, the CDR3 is TGTGCCAGCAGTTACTCGAAGGGTCAAGAGACCCAGTACTTC. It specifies CASSYSKGQETQYF.

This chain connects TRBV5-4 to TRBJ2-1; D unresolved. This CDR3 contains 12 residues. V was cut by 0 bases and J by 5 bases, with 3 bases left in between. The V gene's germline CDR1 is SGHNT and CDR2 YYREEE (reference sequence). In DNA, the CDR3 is TGTGCCAGCAGCTTGGGAAACAATGAGCAGTTCTTC. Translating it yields CASSLGNNEQFF.

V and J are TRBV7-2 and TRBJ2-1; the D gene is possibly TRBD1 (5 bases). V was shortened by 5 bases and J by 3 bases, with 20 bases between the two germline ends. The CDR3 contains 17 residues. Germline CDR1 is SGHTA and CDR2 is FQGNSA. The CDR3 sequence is CASSETSGFMHYNEQFF. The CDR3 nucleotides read TGTGCCAGCAGCGAGACATCAGGGTTTATGCACTACAATGAGCAGTTCTTC.

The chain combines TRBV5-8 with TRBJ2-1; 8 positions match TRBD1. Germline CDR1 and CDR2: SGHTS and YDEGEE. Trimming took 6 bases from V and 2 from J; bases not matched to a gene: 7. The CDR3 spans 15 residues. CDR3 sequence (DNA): TGTGCCAGCAACGCGCAGGGGGCGCCCTACAATGAGCAGTTCTTC. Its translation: CASNAQGAPYNEQFF.

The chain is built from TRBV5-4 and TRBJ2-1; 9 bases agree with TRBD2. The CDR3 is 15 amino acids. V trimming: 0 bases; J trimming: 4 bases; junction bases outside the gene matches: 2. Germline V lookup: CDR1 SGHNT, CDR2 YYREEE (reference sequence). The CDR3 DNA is TGTGCCAGCAGCTTGGTTCTAGCGGGGTACAATGAGCAGTTCTTC. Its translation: CASSLVLAGYNEQFF. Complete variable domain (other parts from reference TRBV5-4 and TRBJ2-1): ETGVTQSPTHLIKTRGQQVTLRCSSQSGHNTVSWYQQALGQGPQFIFQYYREEENGRGNFPPRFSGLQFPNYSSELNVNALELDDSALYLCASSLVLAGYNEQFFGPGTRLTVL.

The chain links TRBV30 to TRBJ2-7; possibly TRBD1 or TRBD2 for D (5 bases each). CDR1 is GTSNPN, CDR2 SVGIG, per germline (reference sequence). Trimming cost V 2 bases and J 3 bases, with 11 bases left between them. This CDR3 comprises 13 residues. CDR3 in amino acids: CAWSPGPNYEQYF. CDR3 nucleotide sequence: TGTGCCTGGAGTCCGGGACCAAACTACGAGCAGTACTTC. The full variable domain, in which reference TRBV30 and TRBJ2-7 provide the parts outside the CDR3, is SQTIHQWPATLVQPVGSPLSLECTVEGTSNPNLYWYRQAAGRGLQLLFYSVGIGQISSEVPQNLSASRPQDRQFILSSKKLLLSDSGFYLCAWSPGPNYEQYFGPGTRLTVT.

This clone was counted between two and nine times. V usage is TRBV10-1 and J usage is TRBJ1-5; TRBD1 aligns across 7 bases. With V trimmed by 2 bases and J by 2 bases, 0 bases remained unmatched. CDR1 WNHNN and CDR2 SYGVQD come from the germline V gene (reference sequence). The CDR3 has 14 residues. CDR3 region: CASSEDRGNQPQHF. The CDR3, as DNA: TGCGCCAGCAGTGAGGACAGGGGCAATCAGCCCCAGCATTTT.

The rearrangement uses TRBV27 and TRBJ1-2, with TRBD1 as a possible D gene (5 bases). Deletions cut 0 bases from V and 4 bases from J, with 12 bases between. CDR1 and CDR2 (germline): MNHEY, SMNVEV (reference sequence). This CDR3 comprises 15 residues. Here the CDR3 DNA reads TGTGCCAGCAGTTTATCTGGGCAGGGAACCTATGGCTACACCTTC. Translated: CASSLSGQGTYGYTF.

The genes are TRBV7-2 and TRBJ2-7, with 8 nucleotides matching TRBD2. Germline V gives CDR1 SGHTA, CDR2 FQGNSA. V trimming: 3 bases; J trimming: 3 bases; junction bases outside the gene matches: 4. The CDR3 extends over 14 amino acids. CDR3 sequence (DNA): TGTGCCAGCAGCTTTACGGGAGGGTACTACGAGCAGTACTTC. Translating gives CASSFTGGYYEQYF.

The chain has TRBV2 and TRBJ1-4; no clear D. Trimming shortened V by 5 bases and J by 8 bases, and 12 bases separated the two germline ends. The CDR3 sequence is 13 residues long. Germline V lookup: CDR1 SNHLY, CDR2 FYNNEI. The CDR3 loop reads CASSRTVGEKLFF. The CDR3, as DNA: TGTGCCAGCAGTCGGACCGTCGGGGAAAAACTGTTTTTT.

Here the CDR3 DNA reads TGTGCCAGCAGAGGACAGGGGGCTGACTATGGCTACACCTTC. Its translation: CASRGQGADYGYTF. V usage is TRBV2 and J usage is TRBJ1-2; TRBD1 agrees at 11 bases. J was trimmed by 3 bases and V by 6 bases; bases with no gene match: 3. The CDR3 sequence is 14 residues long. Germline V gene lookup returns CDR1 SNHLY and CDR2 FYNNEI.